This T cell receptor (beta chain) was captured in a study of blood T cell repertoires in COVID-19. Study overall: Samples came from the United States, Italy and Spain, spanning acute and convalescent COVID-19. Sources were T cells, B-cell-depleted T cells, or PBMCs; the material itself was cDNA or gDNA.

Measured with immunoSEQ multiplex PCR; TCRdb has only the in-frame clones, and not every one. The sample records 130,000 to 150,000 clones, around four fifths being singletons. The V end lost 4 bases, the J end lost 4 bases, and 7 bases lay between the germline ends. Germline V gene data show CDR1 as LGHDT and CDR2 as YNNKEL (reference sequence). This CDR3 has 12 residues. This receptor was obtained from a woman in her forties with active or convalescent COVID-19. This chain connects TRBV3-1 (or the pseudogene TRBV3-2) to TRBJ1-2; D ambiguous. The source material was peripheral blood. Here the CDR3 reads CASSLAFYGYTF. The CDR3 DNA sequence: TGTGCCAGCAGCCTAGCATTCTATGGCTACACCTTC.